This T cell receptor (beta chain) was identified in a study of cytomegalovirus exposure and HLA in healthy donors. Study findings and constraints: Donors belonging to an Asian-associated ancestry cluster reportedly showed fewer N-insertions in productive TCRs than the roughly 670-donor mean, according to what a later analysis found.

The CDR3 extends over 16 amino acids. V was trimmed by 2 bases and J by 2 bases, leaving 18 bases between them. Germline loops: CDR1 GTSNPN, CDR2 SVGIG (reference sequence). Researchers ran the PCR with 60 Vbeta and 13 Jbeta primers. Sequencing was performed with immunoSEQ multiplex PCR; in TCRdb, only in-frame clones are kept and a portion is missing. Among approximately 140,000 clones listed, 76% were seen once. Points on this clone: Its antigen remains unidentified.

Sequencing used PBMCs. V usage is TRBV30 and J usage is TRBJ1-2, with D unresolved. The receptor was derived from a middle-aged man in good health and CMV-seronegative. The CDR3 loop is CAWSLPHLLLNYGYTF. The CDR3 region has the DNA TGTGCCTGGAGTCTCCCCCACTTACTCCTCAACTATGGCTACACCTTC.